This is a list of T cell receptor beta chains from one sample in a study of blood T cell repertoires in COVID-19. Sequencing used immunoSEQ multiplex PCR; TCRdb keeps in-frame clones, though not all of them. The sample consists of about 170,000 clones, approximately 84% of them appearing once. Sequenced: peripheral blood. Receptors originate from a man aged 40-49 years who had recovered from COVID-19. Both conserved end residues are part of each CDR3. Each record gives: CDR3 protein, clone size, V gene. Expanded clones are given a class, and other clones once, few, many or no size at all.

CASSAPGNYEQYF	-	TRBV28
CASSRGLAGGEQFF	-	TRBV3-1/TRBV3-2
CASSLAWRGLHYGYTF	-	TRBV4-3
CASSQQRLDRDRDTEAFF	once	TRBV3-1/TRBV3-2
CASSLTTSGYQETQYF	-	TRBV28
CASSPGGVETQYF	-	TRBV19
CASSPKQGTTNEKLFF	-	TRBV18
CASTGQGIFTGELFF	few	TRBV6-5
CASSLARGTSYEQYF	-	TRBV6-5
CAREEGAGYGYTF	-	TRBV7-2
CSASQLSGNEQFF	-	TRBV20-1
CASSIPGDGYTF	-	TRBV19
CASKRQEDTGELFF	-	TRBV2
CASSYDYGYTF	-	TRBV7-9
CASSPDRVNSPLHF	-	TRBV19
CASSLSGSFTGELFF	-	TRBV7-9
CASSLSGTAYEQYF	-	TRBV27
CASTGNGYTF	-	TRBV9
CASSEEGRGQPQHF	-	TRBV2
CASSPRDTLTDTQYF	-	TRBV18
CASSTGGGTYEQYF	-	TRBV5-1